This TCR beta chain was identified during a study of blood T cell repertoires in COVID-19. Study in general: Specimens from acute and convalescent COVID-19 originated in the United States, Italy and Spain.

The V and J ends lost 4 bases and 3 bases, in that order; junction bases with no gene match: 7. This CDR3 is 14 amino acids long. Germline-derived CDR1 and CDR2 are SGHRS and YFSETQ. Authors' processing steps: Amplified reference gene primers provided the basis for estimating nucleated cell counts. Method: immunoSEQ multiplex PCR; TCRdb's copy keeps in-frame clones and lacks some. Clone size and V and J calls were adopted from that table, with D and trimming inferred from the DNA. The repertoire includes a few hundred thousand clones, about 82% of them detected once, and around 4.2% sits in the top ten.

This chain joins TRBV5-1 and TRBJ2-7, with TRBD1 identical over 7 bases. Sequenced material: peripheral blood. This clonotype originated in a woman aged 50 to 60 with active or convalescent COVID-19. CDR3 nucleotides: TGCGCCAGCAGCCCCTCGGGACAGAACTACGAGCAGTACTTC. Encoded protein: CASSPSGQNYEQYF.